Included here is one T cell receptor (beta chain) sequence, with context. This entry comes from a study of blood T cells in healthy people across ages. Trimming took off 8 bases at V and 3 bases at J, with 13 bases between the two ends. The CDR3 is 13 amino acids. From germline, CDR1 is MNHEY and CDR2 SVGAGI. The use of a sample-barcoded 5' primer and a J-beta primer mix characterized a second PCR of about 6 to 11 cycles. With 12 random nucleotides, a template-switch adaptor tagged each individual cDNA molecule. Using its own MiXCR run on the 5' RACE reads, TCRdb lists one record per CDR3 protein. The sample holds 1.5 million to 2 million distinct CDR3 sequences, 28% seen once.

The clonotype was recovered from a woman aged 30 to 39 in good health. Sequencing was performed on blood. The genes are TRBV6-5 and TRBJ1-2; maybe TRBD1 (5 bases). DNA of the CDR3: TGTGCCAGCTACCAGGGCGACGACTATGGCTACACCTTC. Translated, it gives CASYQGDDYGYTF.